This is a list of T cell receptor beta chains from one sample in a study of shared clonotypes between healthy human individuals. The repertoire was sequenced with immunoSEQ multiplex PCR; TCRdb's copy has only in-frame clones and lacks some. Altogether 2 million to 2.5 million clones are present, about 92% being singletons, with the ten largest covering 0.39%. Input material: naive CD4+ T cells from PBMCs. The receptors originated from a young man in good health. Some clones in this sample may be carry-over from other donors' samples. The CDR3 runs from the conserved cysteine through the conserved F or W. The D gene is left open where the match is weak. A row's size may be missing; if present it is once, few, many or a size class.

-,once,TRBJ2-7,TRBV28,TGTGCCAGCAGTTTTCCTACCGGGAGAGGGTCCTCCTACGAGCAGTACTTC,CASSFPTGRGSSYEQYF
TRBD2,-,TRBJ2-1,TRBV6-5,TGTGCCAGCAGTTACGCCCGACTAGCGGGAAACAATGAGCAGTTCTTC,CASSYARLAGNNEQFF
-,-,TRBJ1-2,TRBV29-1,TGCAGCGCCCGCCAGGACCTCACCTATGGCTACACCTTC,CSARQDLTYGYTF
TRBD1,-,TRBJ2-1,TRBV7-8,TGTGCCAGCAGCTTAGCGGGGACAGCCTACAATGAGCAGTTCTTC,CASSLAGTAYNEQFF
-,-,TRBJ2-3,TRBV5-6,TGTGCCAGCAGCTACAGGGTAGGGGTCACAGATACGCAGTATTTT,CASSYRVGVTDTQYF
-,-,TRBJ2-1,TRBV5-1,TGCGCCAGCAGCTTACACCACGGGAATGAGCAGTTCTTC,CASSLHHGNEQFF
TRBD2,once,TRBJ2-7,TRBV15,TGTGCCACCAGCAGACCAGGACTAGCGGGAGAGGGGGAGCAGTACTTC,CATSRPGLAGEGEQYF
-,few,TRBJ1-5,TRBV5-1,TGCGCCAGCAGCTTGGAGGGGACCAATCAGCCCCAGCATTTT,CASSLEGTNQPQHF
TRBD2,-,TRBJ2-3,TRBV11-3,TGTGCCAGCAGCTCGGGAACTAGCGGGAGTGCTACAGATACGCAGTATTTT,CASSSGTSGSATDTQYF
TRBD2,-,TRBJ2-5,TRBV29-1,TGCAGCGTTTACGGACTAGCGGGAGTCGAGACCCAGTACTTC,CSVYGLAGVETQYF
-,once,TRBJ1-1,TRBV5-1,TGCGCCAGCAGCTTGGAGGGCGGCAACACTGAAGCTTTCTTT,CASSLEGGNTEAFF
TRBD1,-,TRBJ1-2,TRBV27,TGTGCCAGCAGGACAGGACAGGCCGGTCGCTATGGCTACACCTTC,CASRTGQAGRYGYTF
TRBD1,-,TRBJ2-3,TRBV7-2,TGTGCCAGCAGCTTAAGACAGGGAGGCACAGATACGCAGTATTTT,CASSLRQGGTDTQYF
-,-,TRBJ1-4,TRBV18,TGTGCCAGCTCACTGACAGCTACTAATGAAAAACTGTTTTTT,CASSLTATNEKLFF
-,once,TRBJ2-5,TRBV25-1,TGTGCCAGCAGCCGCACAGGGTACCAAGAGACCCAGTACTTC,CASSRTGYQETQYF
-,-,TRBJ1-1,TRBV28,TGTGCCAGCAGCCGGACGGTGGGCTACACTGAAGCTTTCTTT,CASSRTVGYTEAFF
-,-,TRBJ2-1,TRBV11-2,TGTGCCAGCAGCTTTGAGGGTATCCCCTCCTACAATGAGCAGTTCTTC,CASSFEGIPSYNEQFF
-,-,TRBJ1-1,TRBV29-1,TGCAGCGTTGGGCCCGAAGCTTTCTTT,CSVGPEAFF
-,-,TRBJ2-7,TRBV5-1,TGCGCCAGCAGCTTGGTTCAGGCCCCCTACGAGCAGTACTTC,CASSLVQAPYEQYF
TRBD2,once,TRBJ2-1,TRBV15,TGTGCCACCAGCAGAGGACTAGCGAGTACCTACAATGAGCAGTTCTTC,CATSRGLASTYNEQFF
-,-,TRBJ2-1,TRBV5-1,TGCGCCAGCAGCTTGGCCGGAGCGGGCACCTACAATGAGCAGTTCTTC,CASSLAGAGTYNEQFF
-,-,TRBJ1-2,TRBV7-2,TGTGCCAGCAGCTTAGACAGGGCCTCTAACTATGGCTACACCTTC,CASSLDRASNYGYTF
-,-,TRBJ1-2,TRBV18,TGTGCCAGCTCACCAGCTTCAGGGTTGGACTATGGCTACACCTTC,CASSPASGLDYGYTF
-,once,TRBJ1-1,TRBV7-3,TGTGCCAGCAGCTTAGGATCGGGTGACACTGAAGCTTTCTTT,CASSLGSGDTEAFF